The next 19 T cell receptor beta chains were all read from a single sample in a study of blood T cell repertoires in COVID-19. The data were produced by immunoSEQ multiplex PCR, yet TCRdb's version contains in-frame clones alone and is incomplete. The sample includes around 280,000 clones, 70% to 90% of them seen just once. The sample consisted of peripheral blood. Every receptor here comes from a man between 65 and 85 years old with acute or convalescent COVID-19.

The J gene is TRBJ2-5, the V gene TRBV7-2, with a tentative D call TRBD2 (6 bases). From germline, CDR1 is SGHTA and CDR2 FQGNSA. This CDR3 region has 14 residues. V lost 4 bases and J 5 bases, leaving 14 bases between the germline ends. The CDR3 region is CASSSGVWEETQYF. CDR3 bases: TGTGCCAGCAGCTCGGGAGTCTGGGAGGAGACCCAGTACTTC.

J is TRBJ1-5 and V is TRBV6-5, with D hard to call. Trimming pared 5 bases from V and 10 bases from J, leaving 18 bases between. The CDR3 is 14 residues long. The germline CDR1 and CDR2 sequences are MNHEY and SVGAGI. CDR3 sequence: CASSPRSQSNPQHF. The CDR3 DNA sequence: TGTGCCAGCAGTCCCAGATCACAGTCTAACCCCCAGCATTTT.

The rearrangement joins TRBV6-6 to TRBJ2-1; 10 nucleotides agree with TRBD1. CDR3 length: 16 amino acids. From germline, CDR1 is MNHNY and CDR2 SVGAGI (reference sequence). V shed 5 bases, J shed 5 bases, and the junction held 9 bases outside the gene matches. The CDR3 bases are TGTGCCAGCAGTAGAACCGGGACAGGGGTCAACAATGAGCAGTTCTTC. As protein: CASSRTGTGVNNEQFF.

This chain connects TRBV7-2 to TRBJ2-6, with D possibly being TRBD1 (5 bases). CDR1 and CDR2 (germline): SGHTA, FQGNSA. V dropped 5 bases and J dropped 1 base, with 12 bases sitting between them. The CDR3 runs to 16 residues. The CDR3 region is CASSPFPGSGANVLTF. Here the CDR3 DNA reads TGTGCCAGCAGCCCCTTCCCAGGGTCTGGGGCCAACGTCCTGACTTTC.

The chain combines TRBV7-2 with TRBJ1-5; 7 bases line up with TRBD1. This CDR3 is built from 16 residues. CDR1 and CDR2 (germline): SGHTA, FQGNSA. With 5 bases clipped from V and 3 bases from J, the junction kept 10 bases outside the gene matches. The CDR3 sequence is CASSLSGTEINQPQHF. CDR3 coding DNA: TGTGCCAGCAGCCTATCCGGGACAGAAATCAATCAGCCCCAGCATTTT.

This chain links TRBV7-9 with TRBJ1-6; the match to TRBD1 covers 10 bases. This CDR3 spans 16 amino acids. The V and J ends lost 1 base and 14 bases, in that order; junction bases with no gene match: 11. CDR1 and CDR2 (germline): SEHNR, FQNEAQ (reference sequence). The CDR3 sequence: CASSLGSGDRGFTLHF. CDR3 in DNA: TGTGCCAGCAGCTTAGGGTCAGGGGACAGGGGATTCACCCTCCACTTT.

V is TRBV2 and J is TRBJ2-3, with 10 bases that match TRBD2. J gave up 5 bases and V 8 bases, and 13 bases lay outside the gene matches. The CDR3 covers 16 residues. Per the germline V gene, CDR1 is SNHLY and CDR2 is FYNNEI. CDR3 residues: CASALRGTSVRDTQYF. The DNA for the CDR3 is TGTGCCAGCGCCCTGCGAGGGACTAGCGTCCGAGATACGCAGTATTTT.

This clone was observed a few times. The chain couples TRBV19 to TRBJ1-2; 8 bases match TRBD1. Germline assignment: CDR1 LNHDA and CDR2 SQIVND (reference sequence). CDR3 size: 13 residues. V shed 5 bases and J 8 bases; nucleotides not matched to a gene: 7. As DNA, the CDR3 is TGTGCCAGTAGTGCCGGACAGGGTGGCGGCTACACCTTC. It yields the protein CASSAGQGGGYTF.

About this clone itself: At the DNA level, this CDR3 is encoded by other sequences in the same sample as well. J is TRBJ2-1 and V is TRBV6-2 or TRBV6-3; D is possibly TRBD2 (5 bases). The CDR3 has 15 amino acids. V lost 0 bases and J 2 bases, leaving 8 bases between the germline ends. Germline loops: CDR1 MNHEY, CDR2 SVGEGT. CDR3 nucleotide sequence: TGTGCCAGCAGTTACTCTGGGCGGGCCTACAATGAGCAGTTCTTC. It is translated as CASSYSGRAYNEQFF.

This clone turned up a few times. This chain joins TRBV27 and TRBJ1-5; the match to TRBD1 covers 10 bases. Germline lookup yields CDR1 MNHEY and CDR2 SMNVEV (reference sequence). CDR3 size: 15 residues. Losses at the gene ends were 6 bases for V and 7 bases for J; bases not matched to a gene: 9. This chain's CDR3 is CASSPGTGAKQPQHF. The CDR3 DNA is TGTGCCAGCAGCCCCGGGACAGGGGCCAAGCAGCCCCAGCATTTT.

The chain carries TRBV4-3 and TRBJ1-5; tentatively, D is TRBD1 (6 bases). The CDR3 extends over 17 amino acids. Germline V lookup: CDR1 LGHNA, CDR2 YSLEER. V was shortened by 5 bases and J by 3 bases, with 20 bases between the two germline ends. DNA for the CDR3: TGCGCCAGCAGCATAGACTATGCAGGGGCTTTCAATCAGCCCCAGCATTTT. Its protein is CASSIDYAGAFNQPQHF.

This clone was detected once. The V and J genes are TRBV5-3 and TRBJ1-3, with D uncertain. TRBV5-3 is flagged as an ORF with uncertain function. The CDR3 is 16 residues long. V was clipped by 2 bases and J by 0 bases, with 12 bases between them. The CDR3 reads CARSLGTRSSGNTIYF. The DNA of the CDR3 is TGTGCCAGAAGCTTAGGCACTCGGAGCTCTGGAAACACCATATATTTT.

The chain carries TRBV5-6 and TRBJ2-7; 8 nucleotides match TRBD2. Trimming removed 4 bases from V and 5 bases from J; junction bases left unmatched: 8. Germline V gene lookup returns CDR1 SGHDT and CDR2 YYEEEE. The CDR3 consists of 14 residues. CDR3 coding DNA: TGTGCCAGCAGCCTAGGACTAGCAGTCAACGAGCAGTACTTC. Residues: CASSLGLAVNEQYF.

The chain carries TRBV29-1 and TRBJ2-5; the D gene is possibly TRBD1 (6 bases). The CDR3 totals 14 residues. Trimming shortened V by 3 bases and J by 4 bases, and 15 bases separated the two germline ends. In germline, CDR1 is SQVTM, CDR2 ANQGSEA. The CDR3 region is CSVEGGVGGETQYF. In DNA, the CDR3 is TGCAGCGTTGAGGGTGGGGTAGGGGGAGAGACCCAGTACTTC.

The rearrangement joins TRBV6-2 or TRBV6-3 to TRBJ2-3; 9 bases line up with TRBD2. Looked up from germline, CDR1 is MNHEY and CDR2 is SVGEGT. CDR3 length equals 17 residues. J was trimmed by 5 bases and V by 5 bases; bases with no gene match: 14. CDR3 DNA: TGTGCCAGCAGTGGCCCGGCTAGCGGGGTATTGGAAGATACGCAGTATTTT. It encodes CASSGPASGVLEDTQYF.

This clone was detected a few times. The chain combines TRBV19 with TRBJ1-1; 9 bases align to TRBD1. The CDR3 consists of 16 residues. V shed 6 bases and J 5 bases; nucleotides not matched to a gene: 13. Germline loops: CDR1 LNHDA, CDR2 SQIVND (reference sequence). The CDR3 protein is CASRWGDRESRTEAFF. In DNA, the CDR3 is TGTGCCAGTAGATGGGGGGACAGGGAATCGCGAACTGAAGCTTTCTTT.

V is TRBV4-2 and J is TRBJ2-2; 10 bases line up with TRBD1. V shed 0 bases, J shed 5 bases, and the junction held 12 bases outside the gene matches. The germline CDR1 and CDR2 sequences are LGHNA and YNFKEQ. The CDR3 runs 19 residues. DNA of the CDR3: TGTGCCAGCAGCCAAGATCCGGGGACAGGGGCCTTGGGAACCGGGGAGCTGTTTTTT. Translating gives CASSQDPGTGALGTGELFF.

The rearrangement links TRBV19 to TRBJ2-2; 11 bases agree with TRBD2. The germline CDR1 and CDR2 sequences are LNHDA and SQIVND (reference sequence). V lost 5 bases, J lost 5 bases, and 4 bases stayed unmatched. The CDR3 covers 15 residues. CDR3 sequence: CASSRLAGQTGELFF. The CDR3 region has the DNA TGTGCCAGTAGTCGACTAGCGGGACAAACCGGGGAGCTGTTTTTT.

The CDR3 region is CAISQRGDRPSNTGELFF. In nucleotides, the CDR3 is TGTGCCATCAGCCAGAGGGGCGACAGGCCCAGTAACACCGGGGAGCTGTTTTTT. The V call is TRBV10-3, the J call TRBJ2-2; D might be TRBD1 (6 bases). The ends were cut back, 6 bases at V and 2 bases at J, with 22 bases in the middle. The length of the CDR3 is 18 residues. Germline CDR1 reads ENHRY; CDR2 reads SYGVKD.